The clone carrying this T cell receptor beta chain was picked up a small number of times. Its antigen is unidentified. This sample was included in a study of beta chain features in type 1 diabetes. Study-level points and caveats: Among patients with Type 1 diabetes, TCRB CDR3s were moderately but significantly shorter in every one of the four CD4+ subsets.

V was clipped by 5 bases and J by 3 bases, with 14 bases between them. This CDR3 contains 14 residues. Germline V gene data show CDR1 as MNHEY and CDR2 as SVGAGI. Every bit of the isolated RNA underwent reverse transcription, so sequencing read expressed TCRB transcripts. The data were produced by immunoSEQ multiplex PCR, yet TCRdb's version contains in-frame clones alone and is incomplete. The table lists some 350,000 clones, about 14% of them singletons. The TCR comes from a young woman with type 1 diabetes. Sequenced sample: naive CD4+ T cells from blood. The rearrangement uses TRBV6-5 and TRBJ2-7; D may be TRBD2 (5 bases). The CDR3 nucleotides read TGTGCCAGCAGTCCCCGCCGGGGAAACTACGAGCAGTACGTC. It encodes CASSPRRGNYEQYV.